One sample yielded the 24 T cell receptor beta chains listed below, sequenced in a study of TIL therapy for anti-PD-1-resistant metastatic lung cancer. The immunoSEQ assay was v3. Libraries were prepared by immunoSEQ multiplex PCR; TCRdb keeps only in-frame clonotypes and omits some of them. The table has about 36,000 clones, 73% seen once. Time point indicated: pre-treatment sample, taken before nivolumab and TIL therapy. Source: blood, taken at baseline. The receptor source for this set is a person aged 25 to 80 with non-small cell lung cancer.

The chain links TRBV5-5 to TRBJ2-5; 7 bases are shared with TRBD2. V lost 3 bases, J lost 5 bases, and 10 bases stayed unmatched. The CDR3 loop spans 15 amino acids. Germline V gives CDR1 SGHKS, CDR2 YYEKEE (reference sequence). The chain's CDR3 is CASSSIPSGAETQYF. In DNA, the CDR3 is TGTGCCAGCAGCTCCATACCTAGCGGCGCCGAGACCCAGTACTTC.

V usage is TRBV29-1 and J usage is TRBJ2-1, with TRBD1 matching over 8 bases. Germline CDR1 SQVTM, CDR2 ANQGSEA. The CDR3 is 14 amino acids. Losses at the gene ends were 3 bases for V and 4 bases for J; bases not matched to a gene: 5. The CDR3, as DNA: TGCAGCGTTGATGCCAGGGGGCTTTACAATGAGCAGTTCTTC. This sequence encodes CSVDARGLYNEQFF.

This clone has just one count. The V call is TRBV29-1, the J call TRBJ2-2, with D unresolved. The CDR3 contains 15 residues. V was pared by 1 base and J by 8 bases, with 17 bases between. Germline-derived CDR1 and CDR2 are SQVTM and ANQGSEA. Here the CDR3 reads CSVEVVGHGLGELFF. The CDR3 bases are TGCAGCGTTGAAGTGGTTGGCCACGGGTTGGGGGAGCTGTTTTTT.

This clone was observed a handful of times. The rearrangement links TRBV27 to TRBJ2-1; TRBD2 aligns across 11 bases. V was clipped by 4 bases and J by 7 bases; unmatched bases: 6. CDR1 MNHEY and CDR2 SMNVEV come from the germline V gene (reference sequence). The CDR3 spans 15 residues. CDR3 in amino acids: CASSSVAGGLNEQFF. The CDR3, as DNA: TGTGCCAGCAGTTCGGTAGCGGGAGGGCTAAATGAGCAGTTCTTC.

As DNA, the CDR3 is TGTGCCAGCAGCGTAACAGGGCCCGGGGAGCTGTTTTTT. Translated, it gives CASSVTGPGELFF. The genes are TRBV9 and TRBJ2-2; tentative D call: TRBD1 (6 bases). Germline V lookup: CDR1 SGDLS, CDR2 YYNGEE. Trimming pared 1 base from V and 6 bases from J, leaving 7 bases between. CDR3 length equals 13 residues.

This clone was seen only a few times. This sequence joins TRBV9 and TRBJ1-2; D is possibly TRBD1 (6 bases). The germline CDR1 and CDR2 sequences are SGDLS and YYNGEE. This CDR3 is 15 amino acids long. V lost 3 bases, J lost 4 bases, and 16 bases lay in between. The CDR3, as DNA: TGTGCCAGCAGCGGCACAGGGTTAGCATTCTATGGCTACACCTTC. Protein product: CASSGTGLAFYGYTF. The full variable domain, with the rest looked up from reference TRBV9 and TRBJ1-2, is DSGVTQTPKHLITATGQRVTLRCSPRSGDLSVYWYQQSLDQGLQFLIQYYNGEERAKGNILERFSAQQFPDLHSELNLSSLELGDSALYFCASSGTGLAFYGYTFGSGTRLTVV.

V is TRBV7-2 and J is TRBJ1-5; no clear D. Looked up from germline, CDR1 is SGHTA and CDR2 is FQGNSA. The CDR3 contains 14 residues. Trimming cost V 1 base and J 10 bases, with 14 bases left between them. The CDR3 DNA follows: TGTGCCAGCAGCTTAGTCTCGCAGGCCCACCCCCAGCATTTT. It is translated as CASSLVSQAHPQHF.

This sequence joins TRBV7-8 and TRBJ2-1, with 7 positions matching TRBD1. J gave up 4 bases and V 4 bases, and 10 bases lay outside the gene matches. CDR3 length: 16 amino acids. Germline assignment: CDR1 SGHVS and CDR2 FQNEAQ. The CDR3 sequence is CASSSFQGVLYNEQFF. The CDR3 nucleotides read TGTGCCAGCAGCTCTTTTCAGGGGGTCCTTTACAATGAGCAGTTCTTC.

V and J are TRBV13 and TRBJ2-7; 12 bases are a match to TRBD2. CDR3 length: 18 residues. The V gene end was trimmed by 4 bases and the J gene end by 0 bases; junction bases not matched to a gene: 10. Germline values: CDR1 PRHDT, CDR2 FYEKMQ (reference sequence). CDR3: CASSSSGGAGKSSYEQYF. CDR3 sequence (DNA): TGTGCCAGCAGCTCTAGCGGGGGGGCTGGGAAATCCTCCTACGAGCAGTACTTC.

In this sample, this clone turned up a few times. CDR3 nucleotide sequence: TGTGCCAGCGAGGACGGGACGAGGAGGACCCTCCACTTT. Translating it yields CASEDGTRRTLHF. The chain links TRBV5-6 to TRBJ1-6; D may be TRBD1 (5 bases). Germline CDR1 reads SGHDT; CDR2 reads YYEEEE. The CDR3 is 13 amino acids. Trimming cost V 7 bases and J 14 bases, with 19 bases left between them.

This clone was detected a few times. The chain has TRBV5-1 and TRBJ2-2, with no clear D. In germline, CDR1 is SGHRS, CDR2 YFSETQ. Trimming removed 2 bases from V and 4 bases from J, with 9 bases in between. CDR3 length: 14 amino acids. CDR3 in DNA: TGCGCCAGCAGCTTACCAGTTTCCACCGGGGAGCTGTTTTTT. Translating gives CASSLPVSTGELFF.

The gene calls are TRBV7-3 and TRBJ1-3; the D is unclear. The CDR3 is 16 residues long. Germline-derived CDR1 and CDR2 are SGHTA and FQGTGA. V shed 2 bases and J shed 2 bases, with 13 bases lying between them. The CDR3 DNA follows: TGTGCCAGCAGCTTATTGGGCAGAGGGCCTGGAAACACCATATATTTT. Protein sequence: CASSLLGRGPGNTIYF.

This chain connects TRBV6-1 to TRBJ2-1; perhaps TRBD2 as D (6 bases). The CDR3 consists of 12 residues. Between the trimmed V and J ends, which lost 8 bases and 8 bases, there was a span of 13 bases. Germline values: CDR1 MNHNS, CDR2 SASEGT. The CDR3 loop is CASRDLYYEQFF. In nucleotides, the CDR3 is TGTGCCAGCCGGGACTTATACTATGAGCAGTTCTTC.

The chain uses TRBV6-1 and TRBJ1-1, with D perhaps TRBD1 (5 bases). Trimming stripped 4 bases from V and 3 bases from J, with 9 bases between. Germline V gene lookup returns CDR1 MNHNS and CDR2 SASEGT. This CDR3 region has 13 residues. CDR3 DNA: TGTGCCAGCAGTGCAGGGAGGGACACTGAAGCTTTCTTT. Translating it yields CASSAGRDTEAFF.

The CDR3 is CASSYTTGGGFSPLHF. The CDR3 DNA sequence: TGTGCCAGCAGTTACACAACAGGGGGCGGCTTTTCACCCCTCCACTTT. The chain has TRBV27 and TRBJ1-6; 9 bases line up with TRBD1. V lost 4 bases to trimming and J lost 9 bases; unmatched junction nucleotides: 10. Germline loops: CDR1 MNHEY, CDR2 SMNVEV (reference sequence). The CDR3 is 16 amino acids.

This clone showed up just once. V usage is TRBV7-9 and J usage is TRBJ2-6; D perhaps matches TRBD2 (6 bases). Trimming removed 2 bases at V and 4 bases at J, with 18 bases between. The germline V gene encodes CDR1 SEHNR and CDR2 FQNEAQ (reference sequence). The CDR3 is 18 amino acids. The CDR3 nucleotides read TGTGCCAGCAGCTTACCCCCGGGACTTGCGGGAGGGGCCAACGTCCTGACTTTC. Translating gives CASSLPPGLAGGANVLTF.

This sequence joins TRBV7-9 and TRBJ2-1, with TRBD2 identical over 8 bases. The CDR3 sequence is 15 residues long. Trimming at V came to 3 bases and at J to 7 bases, leaving 8 bases not matched to a gene. Per germline, CDR1 SEHNR and CDR2 FQNEAQ (reference sequence). As DNA, the CDR3 is TGTGCCAGCAGCTTGATTAGCGGGGTTGATAATGAGCAGTTCTTC. It is translated as CASSLISGVDNEQFF.

The DNA of the CDR3 is TGCGCCAGCAGCCGAGGGGGGACTCAATCTCCCCCGCAGTATTTT. As protein: CASSRGGTQSPPQYF. This chain connects TRBV4-3 to TRBJ2-3; D is possibly TRBD1 or TRBD2 (6 bases each). Between the trimmed V and J ends, which lost 4 bases and 10 bases, there was a span of 21 bases. Germline V gene sequence: CDR1 LGHNA, CDR2 YSLEER. The CDR3 has 15 residues.

The rearrangement uses TRBV30 and TRBJ1-4; D might be TRBD1 (5 bases). CDR1 is GTSNPN, CDR2 SVGIG, per germline (reference sequence). The V end was cut by 3 bases, the J end by 5 bases, with 16 bases between. This CDR3 comprises 15 residues. DNA for the CDR3: TGTGCCTGGAGCGCTGACAGTGTCGCGAATGAAAAACTGTTTTTT. Encoded protein: CAWSADSVANEKLFF. The entire variable domain, with the rest obtained from reference TRBV30 and TRBJ1-4, is as follows: SQTIHQWPATLVQPVGSPLSLECTVEGTSNPNLYWYRQAAGRGLQLLFYSVGIGQISSEVPQNLSASRPQDRQFILSSKKLLLSDSGFYLCAWSADSVANEKLFFGSGTQLSVL.

V is TRBV4-1 and J is TRBJ2-5; TRBD1 aligns across 7 bases. With V trimmed by 1 base and J by 5 bases, 4 bases remained unmatched. This CDR3 is built from 14 residues. Germline CDR1 MGHRA, CDR2 YSYEKL. The CDR3 bases are TGCGCCAGCAGCCAAGCACAGGGGCGGGAGACCCAGTACTTC. Its translation is CASSQAQGRETQYF.

DNA of the CDR3: TGCAGCGTTGAAGAAGGGACTAGCGGTCCATGGGGGACCCAGTACTTC. The encoded protein is CSVEEGTSGPWGTQYF. V usage is TRBV29-1 and J usage is TRBJ2-5; 11 bases match TRBD2. CDR1 and CDR2 (germline): SQVTM, ANQGSEA. J gave up 7 bases and V 0 bases, and 10 bases lay outside the gene matches. CDR3 length equals 16 residues.

The V and J genes are TRBV6-6 and TRBJ1-2; 9 bases match TRBD1. This CDR3 contains 14 residues. With V trimmed by 5 bases and J by 4 bases, 5 bases remained unmatched. Germline assignment: CDR1 MNHNY and CDR2 SVGAGI (reference sequence). The CDR3 loop reads CASSATQGAYGYTF. The CDR3 coding sequence is TGTGCCAGCAGTGCCACACAGGGGGCCTATGGCTACACCTTC.

The chain couples TRBV6-5 to TRBJ1-1; D is undetermined. The germline V gene has CDR1 MNHEY and CDR2 SVGAGI. This CDR3 has 13 amino acids. The germline V and J ends were trimmed by 7 bases and 6 bases, with 15 bases remaining between them. For the CDR3, the DNA is TGTGCCAGCACCCTCAAGGGTAGCTCTGAAGCTTTCTTT. This gives the protein CASTLKGSSEAFF.

This clone was picked up a small number of times. The gene calls are TRBV18 and TRBJ2-7; 7 bases fit TRBD1. Germline values: CDR1 KGHSH, CDR2 LQKENI. The CDR3 covers 15 residues. Trimming at V came to 1 base and at J to 0 bases, leaving 3 bases not matched to a gene. The CDR3, as DNA: TGTGCCAGCTCACCACAGGGGGCAAGCTCCTACGAGCAGTACTTC. As protein: CASSPQGASSYEQYF.